Given below is one T cell receptor (beta chain) in context. There is no known antigen for this receptor. Base qualities are missing; no much larger clone stands one base away. TCRbeta CDR3 regions were amplified from genomic DNA by means of the immunoSEQ Assay, a bias-controlled multiplex PCR. Per the original workflow: The number of nucleated cells in each sample was estimated from the amplification of reference gene primers within the assay. To quantify the absolute abundance of each unique TCRbeta CDR3 rearrangement, sequence reads were collapsed and filtered. For each sample, productive Simpson clonality was calculated as the square root of Simpson's diversity index over productive rearrangements. What TCRdb holds here is the immuneACCESS table cut down to in-frame rearrangements. Part of the clones is not present; checked against another copy, under half of the missing clones reflect an unresolved V gene, and the others are unexplained. Clone size and the V and J calls come from that table; the DNA yielded D and trimming. Recorded for this sample are 200,000 to 250,000 clones; approximately 85% of them occurred a single time. The ten largest clones represent 2.5% to 3.5% of the sample.

This specimen comes from a study of blood T cell repertoires in COVID-19 (TCRdb year 2020). Turning to the overall study: Samples from collaborators originated in the United States, Italy and Spain and spanned both the acute and convalescent phases of COVID-19. Samples came from the ongoing ImmuneRACE study (first 160 participants) plus 1,254 subjects from 6 global collaborators. The repertoires were released in a freely available public database intended as a resource for research on the immune response to SARS-CoV-2. The prospective study material was composed of cDNA or gDNA derived from T cells, B-cell-depleted T cells, or PBMCs. Subjects who had been exposed to COVID-19, were actively infected with it, or had recovered from it provided the deeply sampled blood TCRbeta repertoires that made up the dataset. A de-identified subject ID, COVID-19 status, age in years and sex were almost always included in the sample metadata. HLA class I and class II types, where available, came from metadata supplied by the sample provider rather than from assay-based typing. Results and caveats for the whole study, not just this receptor: How much clinical and demographic metadata was included differed by source and by participant, and the metadata was provided uncurated.

Another Seattle source contributed samples from volunteer blood donors who had recovered from COVID-19. Collaborating institutions collected whole blood in K2EDTA tubes following their own protocols. Collaborator samples were shipped for TCRbeta analysis as frozen whole blood, isolated PBMCs, or DNA extracted from either sample type. From the germline V gene, CDR1 is MNHEY and CDR2 is SVGAGI. The V and J ends are trimmed by 6 bases and 8 bases, leaving 16 bases between them. The CDR3 contains 13 residues, cysteine and phenylalanine counted. Left in the record is the CDR3 DNA by itself, 39 bases read in frame from the first base.

Sequencing was performed on peripheral blood. The chain couples TRBV6-5 to TRBJ1-2; no confident D gene assignment can be made. The sequence came from a man aged 50-59 years who had recovered from COVID-19. The DNA sequence is given as TGTGCCAGCAGCCCACTTCTAGAGGGAGGCTACACCTTC. The encoded protein is CASSPLLEGGYTF.